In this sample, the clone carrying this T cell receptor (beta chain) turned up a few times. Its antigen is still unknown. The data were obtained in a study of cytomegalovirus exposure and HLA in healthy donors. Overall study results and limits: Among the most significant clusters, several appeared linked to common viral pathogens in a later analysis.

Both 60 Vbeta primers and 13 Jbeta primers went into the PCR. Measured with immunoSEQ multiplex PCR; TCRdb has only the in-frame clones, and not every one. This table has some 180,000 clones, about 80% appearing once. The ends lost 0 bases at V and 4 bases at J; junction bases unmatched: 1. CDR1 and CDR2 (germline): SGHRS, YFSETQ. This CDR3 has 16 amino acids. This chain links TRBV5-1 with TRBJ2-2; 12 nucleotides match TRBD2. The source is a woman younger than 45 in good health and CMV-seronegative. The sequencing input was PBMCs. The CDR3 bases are TGCGCCAGCAGCTTGGCTAGCGGGAGGGCCACCGGGGAGCTGTTTTTT. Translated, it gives CASSLASGRATGELFF.